By proportion, the clone carrying this TCR beta chain is medium-sized (0.01 to 0.1%). Its matching antigen is unknown. Produced via immunoSEQ multiplex PCR; TCRdb's table is partial and in-frame only. The sample has roughly 5,200 clones, 45% seen once. This sample is drawn from a study of T cells in localized non-small cell lung cancer. General study points: Adjacent lung exhibited a median of 57 among the 100 most abundant tumor clones. Multi-region tumor sequencing was not done, so intratumor heterogeneity could not be excluded. The greatest T cell clonality was found in uninvolved adjacent lung (higher than in tumor). Elevated blood T cell density was associated with longer overall survival.

CDR3 length: 16 amino acids. The J segment lost 5 bases and the V segment lost 0 bases, leaving 7 bases of the junction unmatched. CDR1 is LNHNV and CDR2 is YYDKDF in the germline V gene (reference sequence). The receptor was isolated from a man between 40 and 70 years old with stage I lung adenocarcinoma. Material: lung tumor tissue, obtained before any cancer treatment. This chain links TRBV15 with TRBJ2-5, with 9 positions matching TRBD2. In nucleotides, the CDR3 is TGTGCCACCAGCAGAGATTCGGCGGGGGGGATGGAGACCCAGTACTTC. The encoded protein is CATSRDSAGGMETQYF.